This T cell receptor beta chain was found in a study of blood T cell repertoires in COVID-19. V lost 5 bases to trimming and J lost 6 bases; unmatched junction nucleotides: 9. From germline, CDR1 is SGHVS and CDR2 FNYEAQ. The length of the CDR3 is 16 residues. Assay: immunoSEQ multiplex PCR; the TCRdb copy retains only in-frame clones and omits some. Altogether about 120,000 clones are present, 81% being singletons, with the ten largest covering 3.8%. The V and J genes are TRBV7-6 and TRBJ1-4, with 10 bases matching TRBD1. The specimen was peripheral blood. The clonotype comes from a woman aged 50 to 60 with acute or convalescent COVID-19. In DNA form, the CDR3 reads TGTGCCAGCAGCCTCGACAGGGGGCGGTTGGATGAAAAACTGTTTTTT. The encoded protein is CASSLDRGRLDEKLFF.